These 16 T cell receptor beta chains came from one sample sequenced in a study of T-cell memory formation after mild COVID-19. MiXCR was run by TCRdb on the 5' RACE reads, yielding one entry per CDR3 protein. This table holds 190,000 or so distinct CDR3 sequences, roughly a tenth found once. Specimen: PBMCs or a T cell subset sorted from them (not recorded which). The receptors come from a man younger than 35 who had mild COVID-19 (a few samples of this study predate the infection). Cell type and time point are not known.

The sample holds a few counts of this clonotype. This sequence joins TRBV29-1 and TRBJ1-2; 8 nucleotides match TRBD1. Germline CDR1 SQVTM, CDR2 ANQGSEA. J lost 0 bases, V lost 4 bases, and 1 base had no gene match. The CDR3 length is 13 residues. CDR3 bases: TGCAGCGTTGGACAGGGGACTAACTATGGCTACACCTTC. Its translation is CSVGQGTNYGYTF.

The chain uses TRBV30 and TRBJ2-7, with D maybe TRBD1 (5 bases). Germline V gene data show CDR1 as GTSNPN and CDR2 as SVGIG (reference sequence). The V end lost 8 bases, the J end lost 3 bases, and 14 bases lay between the germline ends. This CDR3 region has 12 residues. The CDR3 sequence is CALQGPRYEQYF. CDR3 in DNA: TGTGCCCTGCAGGGCCCCCGCTACGAGCAGTACTTC. Filled out from reference TRBV30 and TRBJ2-7, the complete variable domain reads SQTIHQWPATLVQPVGSPLSLECTVEGTSNPNLYWYRQAAGRGLQLLFYSVGIGQISSEVPQNLSASRPQDRQFILSSKKLLLSDSGFYLCALQGPRYEQYFGPGTRLTVT.

CDR3 nucleotide sequence: TGCAGTGTTCCAAGTGCGGCTTATGAGACCCAGTACTTC. Amino acids: CSVPSAAYETQYF. The rearrangement uses TRBV20-1 and TRBJ2-5, with D uncertain. The germline gives CDR1 DFQATT, CDR2 SNEGSKA (reference sequence). The CDR3 is 13 residues long. V dropped 7 bases and J dropped 5 bases, with 17 bases sitting between them.

This clonotype was detected only a few times. The rearrangement joins TRBV19 to TRBJ2-2, with D hard to call. The CDR3 has 14 amino acids. In germline, CDR1 is LNHDA, CDR2 SQIVND (reference sequence). V was pared by 7 bases and J by 4 bases, with 13 bases between. CDR3 in DNA: TGTGCCAGTAACCTAAAGATCAGCACCGGGGAGCTGTTTTTT. This gives the protein CASNLKISTGELFF.

This clonotype has just a few counts. Written as DNA, the CDR3 is TGCGCCAGCAGCTTAGCCCCAGACTACAATGAGCAGTTCTTC. Encoded protein: CASSLAPDYNEQFF. The chain recombines TRBV5-1 with TRBJ2-1, with unresolved D. Germline CDR1 and CDR2: SGHRS and YFSETQ. The CDR3 is 14 amino acids. V dropped 2 bases and J dropped 3 bases, with 9 bases sitting between them.

This clonotype was observed a few times. The chain employs TRBV16 and TRBJ1-5; D not certain. Germline V lookup: CDR1 KGHSY, CDR2 FQNENV. V was clipped by 0 bases and J by 3 bases, with 12 bases between them. CDR3 length: 16 amino acids. DNA of the CDR3: TGTGCCAGCAGCCAATCGGAAGTCCTACTCAATCAGCCCCAGCATTTT. Amino acids: CASSQSEVLLNQPQHF.

The rearrangement links TRBV5-6 to TRBJ1-1; D remains ambiguous. The CDR3 spans 12 residues. Germline V gives CDR1 SGHDT, CDR2 YYEEEE. The V end was cut by 2 bases, the J end by 10 bases, with 12 bases between. This CDR3 reads CASSLFGSGAFF. CDR3 bases: TGTGCCAGCAGCTTATTCGGTTCAGGAGCTTTCTTT. The full variable domain, completed using reference TRBV5-6 and TRBJ1-1, is DAGVTQSPTHLIKTRGQQVTLRCSPKSGHDTVSWYQQALGQGPQFIFQYYEEEERQRGNFPDRFSGHQFPNYSSELNVNALLLGDSALYLCASSLFGSGAFFGQGTRLTVV.

V is TRBV5-1 and J is TRBJ2-2; no reliable D call. Germline V lookup: CDR1 SGHRS, CDR2 YFSETQ. The CDR3 has 13 residues. V dropped 6 bases and J dropped 6 bases, with 12 bases sitting between them. This CDR3 is CASTPMVAGELFF. In nucleotides, the CDR3 is TGCGCCAGCACTCCCATGGTCGCCGGGGAGCTGTTTTTT.

The rearrangement links TRBV11-2 to TRBJ2-5; D is uncertain. Germline V lookup: CDR1 SGHAT, CDR2 FQNNGV. The germline V and J ends were trimmed by 5 bases and 4 bases, with 20 bases remaining between them. This CDR3 spans 16 amino acids. The CDR3 DNA reads TGTGCCAGCAGCCTTTACGATTTGGCAGGCCGAGAGACCCAGTACTTC. Protein sequence: CASSLYDLAGRETQYF.

The chain couples TRBV19 to TRBJ1-1; D not resolved. CDR3 size: 11 residues. Germline V gene sequence: CDR1 LNHDA, CDR2 SQIVND (reference sequence). The V and J ends lost 3 bases and 2 bases respectively, with 1 base between them. CDR3 protein: CASSINTEAFF. CDR3 DNA: TGTGCCAGTAGTATTAACACTGAAGCTTTCTTT.

This clonotype has a count of ten or more. V is TRBV4-3 and J is TRBJ2-1; 10 bases map to TRBD2. The ends lost 0 bases at V and 5 bases at J; junction bases unmatched: 4. The CDR3 has 16 amino acids. CDR1 and CDR2 (germline): LGHNA, YSLEER. The CDR3 spells CASSQDPLAGNNEQFF. Written as DNA, the CDR3 is TGCGCCAGCAGCCAAGACCCACTAGCGGGGAACAATGAGCAGTTCTTC.

The chain has TRBV18 and TRBJ2-7, with 8 positions matching TRBD1. After removal of 2 bases from V and 3 bases from J, the junction contained 3 bases not matched to a gene. This CDR3 comprises 14 residues. Germline V lookup: CDR1 KGHSH, CDR2 LQKENI. The CDR3 coding sequence is TGTGCCAGCTCACCAACCGGGACAGGCTACGAGCAGTACTTC. Its translation: CASSPTGTGYEQYF.

This clonotype was detected ten times or more. This chain joins TRBV4-1 and TRBJ1-1; no clear D. The CDR3 consists of 14 residues. CDR1 and CDR2 (germline): MGHRA, YSYEKL. V shed 0 bases and J shed 1 base, with 6 bases lying between them. The CDR3 loop is CASSQEMGNTEAFF. Here the CDR3 DNA reads TGCGCCAGCAGCCAAGAGATGGGGAACACTGAAGCTTTCTTT.

This chain joins TRBV6-4 and TRBJ2-3; 13 bases are a match to TRBD2. J lost 10 bases, V lost 4 bases, and 8 bases had no gene match. Germline lookup yields CDR1 MRHNA and CDR2 SNTAGT. The CDR3 contains 15 residues. This CDR3 reads CASSAGTSGVLPQYF. CDR3 DNA sequence: TGTGCCAGCAGTGCCGGGACTAGCGGGGTCCTCCCGCAGTATTTT.

This chain connects TRBV7-9 to TRBJ2-1; 9 nucleotides line up with TRBD2. The CDR3 has 15 residues. V shed 5 bases, J shed 8 bases, and the junction held 10 bases outside the gene matches. Germline CDR1 and CDR2: SEHNR and FQNEAQ (reference sequence). In DNA, the CDR3 is TGTGCCAGCAGCCCCCTGGGCGGGGGGGCCGATGAGCAGTTCTTC. Protein: CASSPLGGGADEQFF. Full variable domain (remainder filled in from reference TRBV7-9 and TRBJ2-1): DTGVSQNPRHKITKRGQNVTFRCDPISEHNRLYWYRQTLGQGPEFLTYFQNEAQLEKSRLLSDRFSAERPKGSFSTLEIQRTEQGDSAMYLCASSPLGGGADEQFFGPGTRLTVL.

This clonotype was recorded a few times. The chain joins TRBV4-2 to TRBJ1-1; D call uncertain. Trimming removed 0 bases at V and 8 bases at J, with 10 bases between. In germline, CDR1 is LGHNA, CDR2 YNFKEQ. The CDR3 is made up of 13 amino acids. The CDR3 DNA sequence: TGTGCCAGCAGCCAAGATAGTTTCGCAGAAGCTTTCTTT. Protein: CASSQDSFAEAFF.